This T cell receptor (beta chain) is drawn from a study of cytomegalovirus exposure and HLA in healthy donors (dated by TCRdb to 2016 to 2017). Study-wide context: According to an earlier analysis of 587 of the donors, about 170 million T cells yielded 117 million unique TCR beta sequences and less than 300 Gb of sequence data. The number of typed donors differed by locus: about 620-630 for A, B, C, DRB1 and DQB1; some 540 for DQA1; some 610 for DPA1; and about 450 for DPB1. Of the 300 to 450 genotyped donors, more than 75% were placed in the genetic ancestry cluster associated with self-reported Caucasian donors. A later genetic analysis took genome-wide SNP genotypes for about 65% of the 666 donors and used that subset as a discovery cohort. In an earlier analysis of roughly 600 of the donors, high-throughput TCR beta sequencing was used to judge whether each TCR beta V gene segment behaved as functional or pseudogenic. Every repertoire in the discovery cohort had been generated on one and the same sequencing platform. The study was designed to test whether signatures of past pathogen exposure could be identified by cataloging public T cell receptors. Donor age, sex, ethnicity and CMV serostatus were compiled together with the repertoire data. A later analysis re-examined previously published TCR beta repertoires from over 500 donors and added high-resolution HLA genotyping to investigate patterns of TCR occurrence. Because of strong linkage in the cohort, roughly five DR-DQ haplotypes were treated as single units for association and clustering. A separate validation cohort of 90 to 150 different subjects was used in addition to the roughly 700-subject first cohort. About 300 gigabases of sequencing data and roughly 81 million unique TCR sequences made up an early release that covered approximately 700 HLA-typed donors. The later analysis used no new phenotypic data to find candidate immune exposures, relying instead on TCR beta sequences and their occurrence across donors. Across approximately 420 genotyped donors of the cohort, an average of about 240,000 unique TCR beta nucleotide sequences per donor were sequenced, and roughly a sixth of those sequences were non-productive. High-throughput TCR immunosequencing, statistical association of individual TCRs with disease status, and machine learning were combined to predict cytomegalovirus infection status. Class I and class II HLA loci were covered by the typing at four-digit resolution. The study used immunosequencing to profile the T cell repertoires of some 600 subjects and linked those repertoires to cytomegalovirus serostatus. Beyond this particular receptor, the publication reports: CMV serostatus was the only immune exposure information available for the cohort. Only TCR beta chains were sequenced in this cohort, and the absence of alpha or paired-chain data limited detectable features. In a later analysis, about 16,000 TCR beta sequences were associated with specific HLA alleles at a false discovery rate of 0.05. The sequencing pipeline was judged likely to have produced a cluster of highly shared sequence variants as a technical artifact. According to a later analysis, most CMV-associated TCR beta chains appeared to be HLA-restricted, and the HLA associations seemed to be driven largely by CMV exposure. In a later analysis, HLA-associated TCR beta chains showed more clonal expansion and lower generation probabilities than non-associated chains that were equally common. In a later analysis, several top co-occurrence clusters were reported to appear linked to parvovirus B19, influenza, CMV and Epstein-Barr virus. In an earlier analysis of some 500 of the donors, most TCR beta V segments appeared in productive rearrangements about 87% or about 30% of the time, broadly matching IMGT annotations. Because the 87-base-pair reads could not distinguish some IMGT-functional V segments, including TRBV6-2 and TRBV6-3, those segments were excluded. The authors suggested that the approach could potentially be generalized to other disease states and immunological phenotypes. According to a later genetic analysis, donors in an Asian-associated ancestry cluster had fewer N-insertions in productive TCRs than the approximately 650-donor mean. The study listed 150 to 200 TCR beta chains as associated with cytomegalovirus. An association between a missense DCLRE1C variant and V-gene and J-gene trimming of TCR beta chains was found in a later genetic analysis and replicated in an independent cohort. Because counts were too low, some 17 rarely observed V segments, including chromosome 9 orphons, were left out of the earlier analysis of 587 of the donors. Assigning TCR associations to individual alleles was difficult when HLA alleles, especially DR and DQ, strongly co-occurred. Presence/absence analyses assumed roughly uniform sequencing depth across donors, an assumption that may not hold. Because HLA typing was unavailable for some donors at each locus, only the typed subset was used in association tests. In vitro tests confirmed that a few of the cytomegalovirus-associated TCR beta chains recognize cytomegalovirus antigens. In both the original and validation cohorts, the classifier was reported to diagnose cytomegalovirus status with high specificity and sensitivity. Correlated functional status among segregating V segments might be attributable to linkage disequilibrium, but an unknown experimental factor could not be ruled out. A further reported finding was that TCR beta sequences accurately predicted the HLA-A and HLA-B alleles for most subjects in the first cohort. While some public TCRs were present in many individuals, most TCR sequences turned up only very rarely across donors. According to a later analysis, TCR association rates differed among HLA loci, with DRB1 alleles showing the most associated TCRs and HLA-C alleles showing the fewest.

The CDR3, from cysteine to phenylalanine, totals 16 residues. Solely the CDR3 DNA is kept, with 48 bases framed from the first base. Unmatched junction bases come to 5, with V trimmed by 4 bases and J by 4 bases. The germline V gene provides CDR1 SGHRS and CDR2 YFSETQ. Details on this clone: Its antigen target is currently unknown. Base qualities were left out, and no much larger clone turns up one base away.

Library preparation employed the immunoSEQ multiplex PCR assay. For the multiplex PCR, a mixture combining 60 forward primers for TCR Vbeta segments and 13 reverse primers for TCR Jbeta segments was used. The CDR3 region of rearranged TCR beta genes was amplified from genomic DNA with a multiplex PCR assay. Amplified TCR beta libraries were sequenced as 87-base-pair reads on the Illumina HiSeq System. As for how the authors treated the data: Across the 500 to 700 repertoires, a later analysis counted tens of millions of unique TCR beta chains, around 11 million of which were shared by at least two donors. A nearest-neighbor algorithm error-corrected the raw reads and collapsed the reads into unique sequences, merging closely related sequences to remove PCR and sequencing errors. CDR3 sequences were aligned to IMGT reference sequences to assign V, D and J gene segments. For a sequence to be retained, a match of at least six nucleotides to both a V gene segment and a J gene segment was required. Rearrangements were called productive when the CDR3 lacked stop codons and stayed in frame with V and J; all others were non-productive. Following IMGT convention, CDR3 was defined as the stretch from the second conserved V-encoded cysteine up to the conserved J-encoded phenylalanine. The earlier analysis of 587 of the donors excluded sequences that lacked an unambiguous match to a single V gene segment. An earlier analysis of a few hundred of the donors called V segments functional above 56.7% productive rearrangements and segregating when the between-donor standard deviation exceeded 5%. A statistical classification framework was built for diagnosing cytomegalovirus status from the catalog of TCR beta chain sequences. In a later analysis, V and J genes were assigned by comparing TCR nucleotide sequences against IMGT/GENE-DB human TR gene sequences. A later analysis assigned CDR3 sequences and most-parsimonious VDJ recombination scenarios with the TCRdist pipeline. In a later analysis, each TCR beta chain was defined by its CDR3 amino acid sequence together with its V-gene family, and reads lacking a unique V-gene family were excluded. To address suspected cross-contamination and a sequencing artifact, a later analysis removed several hundred highly shared, low-generation-probability nucleotide sequences. In a later analysis, a clonal expansion index was calculated for each public chain from normalized within-repertoire ranks of inferred template counts. In a later analysis, generation probabilities were computed using a VDJ recombination model fitted to out-of-frame rearrangements, and the results were checked against IGoR. Hypergeometric tests were used in a later analysis to score TCR-TCR, TCR-HLA and TCR-CMV co-occurrence, with a repertoire-size bias correction applied to the TCR pairs. To estimate false discovery rates, a later analysis permuted the HLA or CMV assignments 20 times. In a later analysis, co-occurring TCRs were grouped with DBSCAN, and TCRdist sequence similarity was added when clustering was performed within HLA-allele-positive subsets. Repertoires with fewer than 30,000 or more than 120,000 public chains, plus five repertoires with anomalous nucleotide sharing, were excluded from co-occurrence clustering. TCRdb obtained this table from immuneACCESS and retained in-frame rearrangements with V and J assigned. These tables miss some clones; where compared with another copy, unresolved V genes account for less than half of the shortfall, and the remainder is unexplained. The V and J calls and clone size were taken over from that table, and D and trimming were inferred from the DNA. This sample has approximately 150,000 clones in its table, and around 80% of those were observed once. Jointly, the top ten make up approximately 1.5% of the sample.

The cohort was made up of 666 healthy bone marrow donors. Cohort members were all nominally healthy when sampled, although unrecorded immune exposures were likely present. The donor tested CMV seropositive and was one of the 289 seropositive cohort members. A peripheral blood sample was provided by each donor, and peripheral blood mononuclear cells were used for TCR beta sequencing. The Qiagen DNeasy Blood Extraction Kit was used to extract genomic DNA from the blood cell samples. This receptor was identified in a woman between 25 and 40 years old in good health and CMV-seropositive. This receptor chain uses TRBV5-1 and TRBJ2-2, and 12 junction bases match TRBD1. Specimen: PBMCs. In nucleotide form, the sequence is TGCGCCAGCAGCCCGGGACAGGGGGCGAGCACCGGGGAGCTGTTTTTT. Its translation is CASSPGQGASTGELFF.